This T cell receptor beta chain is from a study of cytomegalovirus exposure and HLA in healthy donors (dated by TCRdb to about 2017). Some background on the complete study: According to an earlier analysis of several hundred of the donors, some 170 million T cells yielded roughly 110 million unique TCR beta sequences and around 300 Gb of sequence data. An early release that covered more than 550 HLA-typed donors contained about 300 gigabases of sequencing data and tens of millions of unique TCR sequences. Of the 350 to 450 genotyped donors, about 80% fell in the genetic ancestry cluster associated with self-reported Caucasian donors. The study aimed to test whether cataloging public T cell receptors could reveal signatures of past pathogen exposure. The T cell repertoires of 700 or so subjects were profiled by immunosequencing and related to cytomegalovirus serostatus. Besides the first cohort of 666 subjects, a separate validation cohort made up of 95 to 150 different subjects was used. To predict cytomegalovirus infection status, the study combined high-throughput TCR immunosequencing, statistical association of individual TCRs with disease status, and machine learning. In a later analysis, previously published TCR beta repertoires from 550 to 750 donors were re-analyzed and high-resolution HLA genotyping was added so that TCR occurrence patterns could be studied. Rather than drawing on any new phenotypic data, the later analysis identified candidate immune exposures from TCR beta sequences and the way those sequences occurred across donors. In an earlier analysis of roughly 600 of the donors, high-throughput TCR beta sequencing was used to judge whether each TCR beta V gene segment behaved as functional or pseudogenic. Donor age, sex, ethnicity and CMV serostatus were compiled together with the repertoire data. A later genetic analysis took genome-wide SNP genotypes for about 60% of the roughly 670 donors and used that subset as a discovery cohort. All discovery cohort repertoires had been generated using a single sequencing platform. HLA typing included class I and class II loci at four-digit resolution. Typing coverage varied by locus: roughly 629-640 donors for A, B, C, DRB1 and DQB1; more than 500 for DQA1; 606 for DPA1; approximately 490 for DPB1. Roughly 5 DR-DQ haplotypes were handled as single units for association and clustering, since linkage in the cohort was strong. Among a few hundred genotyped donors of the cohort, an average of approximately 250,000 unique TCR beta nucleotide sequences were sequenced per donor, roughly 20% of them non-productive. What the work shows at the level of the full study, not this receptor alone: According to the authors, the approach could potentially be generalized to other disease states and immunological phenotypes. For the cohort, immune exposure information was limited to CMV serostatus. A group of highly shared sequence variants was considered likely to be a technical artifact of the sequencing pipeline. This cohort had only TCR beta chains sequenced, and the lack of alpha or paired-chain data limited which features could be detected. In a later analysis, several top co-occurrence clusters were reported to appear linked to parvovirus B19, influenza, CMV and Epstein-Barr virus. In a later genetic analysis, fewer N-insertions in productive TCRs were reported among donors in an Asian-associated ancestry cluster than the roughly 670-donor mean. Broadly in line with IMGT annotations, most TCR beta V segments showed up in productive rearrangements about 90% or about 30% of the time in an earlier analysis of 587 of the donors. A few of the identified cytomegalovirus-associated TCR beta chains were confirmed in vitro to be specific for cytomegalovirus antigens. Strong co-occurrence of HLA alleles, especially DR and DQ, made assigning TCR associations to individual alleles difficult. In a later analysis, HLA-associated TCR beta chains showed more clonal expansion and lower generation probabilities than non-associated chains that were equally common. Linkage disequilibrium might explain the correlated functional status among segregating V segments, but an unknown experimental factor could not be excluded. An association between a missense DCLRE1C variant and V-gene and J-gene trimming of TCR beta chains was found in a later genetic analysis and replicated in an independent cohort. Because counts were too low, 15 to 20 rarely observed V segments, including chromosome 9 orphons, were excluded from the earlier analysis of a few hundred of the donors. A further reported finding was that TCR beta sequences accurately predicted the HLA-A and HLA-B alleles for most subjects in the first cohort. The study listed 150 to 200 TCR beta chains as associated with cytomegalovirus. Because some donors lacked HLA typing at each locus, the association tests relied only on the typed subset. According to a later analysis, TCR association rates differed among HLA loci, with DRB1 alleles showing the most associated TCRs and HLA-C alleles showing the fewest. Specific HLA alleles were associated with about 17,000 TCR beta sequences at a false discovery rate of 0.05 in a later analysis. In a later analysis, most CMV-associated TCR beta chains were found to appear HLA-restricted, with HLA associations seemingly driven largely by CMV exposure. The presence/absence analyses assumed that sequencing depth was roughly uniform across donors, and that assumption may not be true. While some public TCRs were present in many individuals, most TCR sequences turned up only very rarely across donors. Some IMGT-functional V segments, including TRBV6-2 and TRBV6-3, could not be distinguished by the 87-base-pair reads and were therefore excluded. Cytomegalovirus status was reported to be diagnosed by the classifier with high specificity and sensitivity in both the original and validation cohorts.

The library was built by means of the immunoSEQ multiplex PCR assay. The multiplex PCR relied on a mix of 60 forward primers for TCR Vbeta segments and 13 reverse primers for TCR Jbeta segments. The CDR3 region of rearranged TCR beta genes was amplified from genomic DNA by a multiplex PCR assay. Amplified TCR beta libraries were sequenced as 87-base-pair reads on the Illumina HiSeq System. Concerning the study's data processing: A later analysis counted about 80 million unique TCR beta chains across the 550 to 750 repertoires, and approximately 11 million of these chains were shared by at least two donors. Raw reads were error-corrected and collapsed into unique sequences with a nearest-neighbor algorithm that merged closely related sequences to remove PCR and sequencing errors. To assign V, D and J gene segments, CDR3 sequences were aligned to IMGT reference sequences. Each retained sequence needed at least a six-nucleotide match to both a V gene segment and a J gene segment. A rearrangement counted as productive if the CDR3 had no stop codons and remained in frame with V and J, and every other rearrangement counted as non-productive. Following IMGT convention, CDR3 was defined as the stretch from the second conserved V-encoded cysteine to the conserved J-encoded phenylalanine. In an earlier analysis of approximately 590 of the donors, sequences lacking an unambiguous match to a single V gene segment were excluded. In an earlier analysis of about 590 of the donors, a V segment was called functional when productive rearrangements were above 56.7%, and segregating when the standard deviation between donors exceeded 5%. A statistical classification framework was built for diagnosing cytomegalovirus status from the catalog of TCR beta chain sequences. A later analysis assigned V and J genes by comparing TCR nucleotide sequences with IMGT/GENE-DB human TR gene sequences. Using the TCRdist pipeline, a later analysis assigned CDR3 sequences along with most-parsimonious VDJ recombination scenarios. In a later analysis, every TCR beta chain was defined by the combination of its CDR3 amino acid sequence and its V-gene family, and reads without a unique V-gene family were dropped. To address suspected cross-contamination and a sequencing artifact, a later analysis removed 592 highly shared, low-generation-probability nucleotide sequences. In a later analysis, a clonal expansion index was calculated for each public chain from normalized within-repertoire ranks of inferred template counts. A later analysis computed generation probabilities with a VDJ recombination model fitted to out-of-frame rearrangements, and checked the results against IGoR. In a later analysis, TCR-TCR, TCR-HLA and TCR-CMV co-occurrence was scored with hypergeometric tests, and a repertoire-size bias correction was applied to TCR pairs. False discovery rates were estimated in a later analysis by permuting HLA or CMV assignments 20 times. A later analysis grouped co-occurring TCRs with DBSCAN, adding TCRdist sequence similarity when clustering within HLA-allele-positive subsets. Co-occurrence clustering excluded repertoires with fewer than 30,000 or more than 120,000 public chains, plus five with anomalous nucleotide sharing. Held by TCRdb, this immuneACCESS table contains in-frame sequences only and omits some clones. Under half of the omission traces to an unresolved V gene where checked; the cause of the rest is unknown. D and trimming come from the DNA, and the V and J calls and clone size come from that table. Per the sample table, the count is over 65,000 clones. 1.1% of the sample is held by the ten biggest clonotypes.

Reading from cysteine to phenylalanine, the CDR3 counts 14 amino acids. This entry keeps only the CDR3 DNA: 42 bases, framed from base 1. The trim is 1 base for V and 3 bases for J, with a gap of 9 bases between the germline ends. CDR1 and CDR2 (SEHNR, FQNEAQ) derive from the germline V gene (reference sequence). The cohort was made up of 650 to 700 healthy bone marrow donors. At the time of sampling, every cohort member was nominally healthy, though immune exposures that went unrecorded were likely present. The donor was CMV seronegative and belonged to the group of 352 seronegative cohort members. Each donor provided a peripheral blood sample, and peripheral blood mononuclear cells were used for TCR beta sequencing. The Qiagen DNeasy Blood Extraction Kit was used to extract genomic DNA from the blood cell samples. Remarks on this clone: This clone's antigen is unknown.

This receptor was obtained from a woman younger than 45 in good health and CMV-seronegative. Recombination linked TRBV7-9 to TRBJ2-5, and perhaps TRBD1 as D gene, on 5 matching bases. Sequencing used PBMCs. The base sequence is TGTGCCAGCAGCTTAGTACCAGGGAAAGAGACCCAGTACTTC. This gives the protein CASSLVPGKETQYF.